These 13 T cell receptor beta chains were sequenced from one sample in a study of blood T cell repertoires in COVID-19. TCRdb's copy holds only in-frame clones and misses some; the assay was immunoSEQ multiplex PCR. The sample includes 300,000 to 450,000 clones, around 87% of them seen just once. Source material: peripheral blood. These receptors were collected from a woman aged 25 to 39 with COVID-19, enrolled during active disease.

The chain links TRBV4-1 to TRBJ2-7, with 7 bases that match TRBD1. From germline, CDR1 is MGHRA and CDR2 YSYEKL. The CDR3 has 15 residues. J gave up 1 base and V 3 bases, and 6 bases lay outside the gene matches. The CDR3 loop reads CASSQATGTSYEQYF. The CDR3 DNA is TGCGCCAGCAGCCAGGCGACAGGGACGTCCTACGAGCAGTACTTC.

This clone was detected only a few times. The rearrangement uses TRBV30 and TRBJ2-2; 7 bases are shared with TRBD2. The J segment lost 5 bases and the V segment lost 2 bases, leaving 8 bases of the junction unmatched. Germline loops: CDR1 GTSNPN, CDR2 SVGIG (reference sequence). This CDR3 region has 15 residues. The CDR3 region is CAWSQGLAVTGELFF. The CDR3 DNA follows: TGTGCCTGGAGTCAAGGGCTAGCGGTTACCGGGGAGCTGTTTTTT. Combining the CDR3 with reference TRBV30 and TRBJ2-2 gives the whole variable domain SQTIHQWPATLVQPVGSPLSLECTVEGTSNPNLYWYRQAAGRGLQLLFYSVGIGQISSEVPQNLSASRPQDRQFILSSKKLLLSDSGFYLCAWSQGLAVTGELFFGEGSRLTVL.

Written as DNA, the CDR3 is TGCGCCAGCTGCACCGCGGGTCAGGAGACCCAGTACTTC. It yields the protein CASCTAGQETQYF. The chain uses TRBV5-1 and TRBJ2-5, with D possibly matching TRBD2 (5 bases). The ends were cut back, 7 bases at V and 5 bases at J, with 15 bases in the middle. This CDR3 has 13 amino acids. CDR1 and CDR2 (germline): SGHRS, YFSETQ.

The V gene is TRBV28, the J gene TRBJ1-2, with 7 bases lining up with TRBD1. The germline V gene has CDR1 MDHEN and CDR2 SYDVKM. The CDR3 loop spans 14 amino acids. Trimming cost V 6 bases and J 6 bases; bases outside gene matches: 10. The CDR3 DNA sequence: TGTGCCAGCAGGAGCCCCGGGACAGTCGATGGCTACACCTTC. Translated: CASRSPGTVDGYTF.

The chain uses TRBV27 and TRBJ2-7, with 14 bases lining up with TRBD2. The germline CDR1 and CDR2 sequences are MNHEY and SMNVEV (reference sequence). The V gene end was trimmed by 3 bases and the J gene end by 1 base; junction bases not matched to a gene: 5. The CDR3 covers 17 residues. CDR3 in amino acids: CASSFLWTSGGSYEQYF. Here the CDR3 DNA reads TGTGCCAGCAGTTTCCTTTGGACTAGCGGGGGGTCCTACGAGCAGTACTTC.

The gene calls are TRBV9 and TRBJ2-7; perhaps TRBD1 as D (6 bases). V gave up 3 bases and J gave up 2 bases, with 12 bases separating them. CDR1 is SGDLS and CDR2 is YYNGEE in the germline V gene. The CDR3 loop spans 14 amino acids. The chain's CDR3 is CASSEGDGAYEQYF. The DNA of the CDR3 is TGTGCCAGCAGCGAGGGGGACGGAGCCTACGAGCAGTACTTC.

This sequence joins TRBV29-1 and TRBJ1-3; a weak D match, TRBD1 (5 bases). V lost 7 bases and J 3 bases, leaving 7 bases between the germline ends. CDR3 length: 11 amino acids. CDR1 and CDR2 from the germline V gene are SQVTM and ANQGSEA. CDR3 in amino acids: CSADIGNTIYF. DNA of the CDR3: TGCAGCGCGGACATTGGAAACACCATATATTTT.

The chain combines TRBV6-1 with TRBJ2-7, with TRBD1 identical over 8 bases. The germline V gene has CDR1 MNHNS and CDR2 SASEGT. J lost 6 bases, V lost 2 bases, and 6 bases had no gene match. This CDR3 contains 14 residues. In DNA form, the CDR3 reads TGTGCCAGCAGTGAACAGGGGGCTATCTTCGAGCAGTACTTC. Translation gives CASSEQGAIFEQYF.

The CDR3 sequence is CASSSLWASNTGELFF. The CDR3, as DNA: TGTGCCAGCAGTTCCCTCTGGGCTTCGAACACCGGGGAGCTGTTTTTT. The chain combines TRBV28 with TRBJ2-2; the D is unclear. Germline V gene lookup returns CDR1 MDHEN and CDR2 SYDVKM. V lost 4 bases and J 0 bases, leaving 12 bases between the germline ends. This CDR3 is 16 amino acids long.

CDR3 loop: CSVVRTSGRRRVADTQYF. CDR3 nucleotides: TGCAGCGTTGTGCGGACTAGCGGACGTCGGAGGGTTGCAGATACGCAGTATTTT. The V and J genes are TRBV29-1 and TRBJ2-3; 10 bases agree with TRBD2. Germline-derived CDR1 and CDR2 are SQVTM and ANQGSEA. Losses at the gene ends were 4 bases for V and 4 bases for J; bases not matched to a gene: 17. This CDR3 has 18 residues.

The chain joins TRBV27 to TRBJ2-1, with a tentative D call TRBD2 (5 bases). Looked up from germline, CDR1 is MNHEY and CDR2 is SMNVEV (reference sequence). V was trimmed by 6 bases and J by 3 bases, leaving 18 bases between them. The CDR3 totals 16 residues. In DNA form, the CDR3 reads TGTGCCAGCAGACAGTATCCAGAACTAGACTACAATGAGCAGTTCTTC. Amino acid sequence: CASRQYPELDYNEQFF.

This chain uses TRBV6-2 or TRBV6-3 with TRBJ2-7; 8 bases agree with TRBD2. CDR1 and CDR2 from the germline V gene are MNHEY and SVGEGT. The V segment lost 4 bases and the J segment 4 bases; nucleotides outside the gene matches: 6. The CDR3 is 14 residues long. The CDR3 here is CASSFLAGMYEQYF. CDR3 nucleotide sequence: TGTGCCAGCAGTTTCCTAGCGGGTATGTACGAGCAGTACTTC.

V and J are TRBV28 and TRBJ2-1, with TRBD2 matching 15 bases. Germline V gene sequence: CDR1 MDHEN, CDR2 SYDVKM. V lost 1 base to trimming and J lost 9 bases; unmatched junction nucleotides: 7. The CDR3 consists of 17 residues. CDR3 sequence: CASSLSPGTSGRIEQFF. In nucleotides, the CDR3 is TGTGCCAGCAGTTTATCCCCCGGGACTAGCGGGAGGATTGAGCAGTTCTTC.